This TCR beta chain emerged from a study of T cell changes during pregnancy in multiple sclerosis. The CDR3 loop spans 13 amino acids. The ends lost 5 bases at V and 7 bases at J; junction bases unmatched: 7. Per the germline V gene, CDR1 is GTSNPN and CDR2 is SVGIG (reference sequence). Here immunoSEQ multiplex PCR was the method, and the copy in TCRdb shows in-frame clones only, minus some. The table lists 60,000 or so clones, about 91% of them singletons, with under 0.95% in the top ten. The V gene is TRBV30, the J gene TRBJ1-2, with 10 nucleotides matching TRBD1. The origin of this receptor is a female donor with multiple sclerosis, enrolled in a pregnancy study. The source material was peripheral blood, sampled in the first trimester of pregnancy. CDR3 sequence: CAWFPGDRGGYTF. The CDR3 region has the DNA TGTGCCTGGTTCCCTGGGGACAGGGGTGGCTACACCTTC.